The TCR beta chain under discussion was sequenced for a study of T cell changes during pregnancy in multiple sclerosis. Using immunoSEQ multiplex PCR, the repertoire was profiled, and TCRdb retains in-frame clones only, with some absent. The profile shows approximately 130,000 clones, 90% to 96% of them singletons. The CDR3 covers 13 residues. Trimming took off 7 bases at V and 0 bases at J, with 8 bases between the two ends. CDR1 and CDR2 (germline): SGHAT, FQNNGV. The material sequenced was peripheral blood, taken after pregnancy. The receptor comes from a female donor with multiple sclerosis, enrolled in a pregnancy study. The chain joins TRBV11-2 to TRBJ2-3, with TRBD2 as a possible D gene (6 bases). The CDR3 DNA reads TGTGCCAGCAAGACTAGTAGCACAGATACGCAGTATTTT. It specifies CASKTSSTDTQYF. The whole variable domain, remainder taken from reference TRBV11-2 and TRBJ2-3, is EAGVAQSPRYKIIEKRQSVAFWCNPISGHATLYWYQQILGQGPKLLIQFQNNGVVDDSQLPKDRFSAERLKGVDSTLKIQPAKLEDSAVYLCASKTSSTDTQYFGPGTRLTVL.